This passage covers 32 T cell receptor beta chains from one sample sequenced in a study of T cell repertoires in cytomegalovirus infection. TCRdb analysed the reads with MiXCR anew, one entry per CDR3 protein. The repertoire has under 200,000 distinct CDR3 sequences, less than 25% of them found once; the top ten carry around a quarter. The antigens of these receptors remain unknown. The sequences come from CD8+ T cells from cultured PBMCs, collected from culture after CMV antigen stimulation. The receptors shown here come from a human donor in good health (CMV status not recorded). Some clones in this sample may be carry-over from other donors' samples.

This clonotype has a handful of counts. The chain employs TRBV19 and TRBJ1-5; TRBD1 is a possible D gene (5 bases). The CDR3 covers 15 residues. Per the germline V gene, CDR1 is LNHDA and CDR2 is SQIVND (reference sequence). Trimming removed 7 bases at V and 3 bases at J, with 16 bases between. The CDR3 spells CASNGPGRDNQPQHF. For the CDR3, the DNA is TGTGCCAGTAACGGACCGGGACGTGACAATCAGCCCCAGCATTTT.

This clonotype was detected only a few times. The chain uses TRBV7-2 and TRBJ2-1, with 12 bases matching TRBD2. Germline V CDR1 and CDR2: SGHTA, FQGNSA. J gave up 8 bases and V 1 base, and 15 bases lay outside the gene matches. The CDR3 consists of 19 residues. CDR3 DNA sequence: TGTGCCAGCAGCTTAGACTCTTGGTCTAGCGGGGGGGCTTTCTATGAGCAGTTCTTC. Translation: CASSLDSWSSGGAFYEQFF.

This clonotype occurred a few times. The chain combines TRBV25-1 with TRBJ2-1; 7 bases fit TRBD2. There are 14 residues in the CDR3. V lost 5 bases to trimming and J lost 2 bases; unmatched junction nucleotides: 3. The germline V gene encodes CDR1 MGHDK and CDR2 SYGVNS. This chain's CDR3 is CASSRREAYNEQFF. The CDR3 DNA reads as TGTGCCAGCAGTAGACGGGAGGCCTACAATGAGCAGTTCTTC.

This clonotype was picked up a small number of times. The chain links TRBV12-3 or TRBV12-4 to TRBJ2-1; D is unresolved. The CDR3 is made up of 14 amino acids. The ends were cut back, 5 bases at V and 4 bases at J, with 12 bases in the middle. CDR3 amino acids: CASSPSETYNEQFF. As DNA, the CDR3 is TGTGCCAGCAGTCCCTCCGAGACTTACAATGAGCAGTTCTTC.

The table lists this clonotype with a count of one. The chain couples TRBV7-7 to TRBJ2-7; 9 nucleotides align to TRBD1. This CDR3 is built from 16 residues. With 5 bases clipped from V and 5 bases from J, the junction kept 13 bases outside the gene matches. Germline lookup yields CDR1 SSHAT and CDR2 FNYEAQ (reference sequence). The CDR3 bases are TGTGCCAGCAGCGCGGGAACAGGGGGCGCCGGCAACGAGCAGTACTTC. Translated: CASSAGTGGAGNEQYF.

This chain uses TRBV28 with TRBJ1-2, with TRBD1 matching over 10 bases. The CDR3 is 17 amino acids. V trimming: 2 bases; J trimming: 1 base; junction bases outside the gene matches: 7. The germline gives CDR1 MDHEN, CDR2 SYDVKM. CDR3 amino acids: CASSLGTGTGDNYGYTF. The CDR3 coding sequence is TGTGCCAGCAGTTTAGGAACCGGGACAGGGGATAACTATGGCTACACCTTC.

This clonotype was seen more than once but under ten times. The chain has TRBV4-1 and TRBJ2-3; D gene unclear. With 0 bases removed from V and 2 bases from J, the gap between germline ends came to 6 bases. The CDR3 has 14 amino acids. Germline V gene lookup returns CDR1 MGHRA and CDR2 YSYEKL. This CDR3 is CASSQERNTDTQYF. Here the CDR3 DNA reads TGCGCCAGCAGCCAAGAACGAAACACAGATACGCAGTATTTT.

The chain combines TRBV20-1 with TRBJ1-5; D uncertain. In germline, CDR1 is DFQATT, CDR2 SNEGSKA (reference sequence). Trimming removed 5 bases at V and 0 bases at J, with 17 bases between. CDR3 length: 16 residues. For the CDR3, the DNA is TGCAGTGCTTCCCACCATGGCCCTTATAGCAATCAGCCCCAGCATTTT. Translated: CSASHHGPYSNQPQHF.

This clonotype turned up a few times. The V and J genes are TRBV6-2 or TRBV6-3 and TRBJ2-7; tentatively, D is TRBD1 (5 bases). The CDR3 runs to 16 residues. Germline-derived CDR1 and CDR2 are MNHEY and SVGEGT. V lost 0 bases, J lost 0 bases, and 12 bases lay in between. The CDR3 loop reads CASSYSTQDISYEQYF. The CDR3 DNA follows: TGTGCCAGCAGTTACTCGACGCAGGACATCTCCTACGAGCAGTACTTC.

CDR3 protein: CASGLHSTDTQYF. The CDR3 DNA reads as TGTGCTAGTGGTTTGCATAGTACAGATACGCAGTATTTT. The V gene is TRBV12-5, the J gene TRBJ2-3; D is uncertain. The germline gives CDR1 LGHNT, CDR2 FRNRAP. CDR3 length equals 13 residues. Trimming stripped 2 bases from V and 3 bases from J, with 6 bases between.

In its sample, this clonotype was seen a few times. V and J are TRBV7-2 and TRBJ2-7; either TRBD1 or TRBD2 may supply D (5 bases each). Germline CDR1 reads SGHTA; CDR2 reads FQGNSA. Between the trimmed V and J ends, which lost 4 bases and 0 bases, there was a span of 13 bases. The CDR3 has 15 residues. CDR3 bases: TGTGCCAGCAGCTCCGACCCGGGGCGCTCCTACGAGCAGTACTTC. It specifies CASSSDPGRSYEQYF.

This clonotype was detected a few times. The CDR3 sequence is CASSAGPYTEAFF. CDR3 bases: TGTGCCAGCAGTGCCGGGCCTTACACTGAAGCTTTCTTT. The rearrangement links TRBV6-4 to TRBJ1-1, with no clear D. The CDR3 spans 13 residues. The germline V and J ends were trimmed by 4 bases and 3 bases, with 9 bases remaining between them. Germline assignment: CDR1 MRHNA and CDR2 SNTAGT.

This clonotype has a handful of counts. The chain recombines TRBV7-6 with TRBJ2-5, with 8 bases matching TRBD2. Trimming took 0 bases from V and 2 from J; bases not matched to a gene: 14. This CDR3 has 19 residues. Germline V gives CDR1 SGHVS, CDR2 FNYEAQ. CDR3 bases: TGTGCCAGCAGCTTAGCGCTTGGGACTAGGAGGCTTGGTCAAGAGACCCAGTACTTC. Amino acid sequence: CASSLALGTRRLGQETQYF.

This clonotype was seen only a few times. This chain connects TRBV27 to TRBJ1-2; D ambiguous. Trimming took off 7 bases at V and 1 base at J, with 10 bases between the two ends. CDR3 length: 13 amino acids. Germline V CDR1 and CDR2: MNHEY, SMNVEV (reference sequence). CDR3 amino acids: CASKEQNNYGYTF. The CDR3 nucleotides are TGTGCCAGCAAGGAACAGAATAACTATGGCTACACCTTC.

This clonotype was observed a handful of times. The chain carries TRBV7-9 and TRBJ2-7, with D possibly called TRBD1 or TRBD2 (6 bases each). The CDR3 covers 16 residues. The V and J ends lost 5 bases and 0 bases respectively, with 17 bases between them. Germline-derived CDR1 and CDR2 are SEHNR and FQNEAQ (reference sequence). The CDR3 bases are TGTGCCAGCAGCGGGTCCCGGGGGCCTAGCTCCTACGAGCAGTACTTC. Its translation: CASSGSRGPSSYEQYF.

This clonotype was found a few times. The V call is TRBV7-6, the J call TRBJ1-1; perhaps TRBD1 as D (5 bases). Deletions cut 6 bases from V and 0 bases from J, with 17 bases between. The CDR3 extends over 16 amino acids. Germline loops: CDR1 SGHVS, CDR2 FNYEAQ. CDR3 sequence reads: CASSSTQGEMNTEAFF. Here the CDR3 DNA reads TGTGCCAGCAGTTCCACCCAGGGAGAGATGAACACTGAAGCTTTCTTT.

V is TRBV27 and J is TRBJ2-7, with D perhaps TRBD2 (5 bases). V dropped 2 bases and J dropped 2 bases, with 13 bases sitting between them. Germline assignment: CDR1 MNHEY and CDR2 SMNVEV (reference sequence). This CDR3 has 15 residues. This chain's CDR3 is CASSLNRRITYEQYF. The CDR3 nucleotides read TGTGCCAGCAGTTTAAACCGGAGGATAACCTACGAGCAGTACTTC.

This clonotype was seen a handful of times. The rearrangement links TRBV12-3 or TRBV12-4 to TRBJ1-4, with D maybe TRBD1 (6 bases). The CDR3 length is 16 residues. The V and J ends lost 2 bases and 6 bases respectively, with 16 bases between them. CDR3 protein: CASSLRGKGKDEKLFF. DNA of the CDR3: TGTGCCAGCAGTTTAAGGGGGAAGGGGAAGGATGAAAAACTGTTTTTT.

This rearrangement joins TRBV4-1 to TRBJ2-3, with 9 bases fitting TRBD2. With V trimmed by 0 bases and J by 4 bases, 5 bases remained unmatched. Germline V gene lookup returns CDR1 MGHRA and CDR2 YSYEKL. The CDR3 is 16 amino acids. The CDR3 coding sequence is TGCGCCAGCAGCCAAGAAGGCGGGGGGGGCGCAGATACGCAGTATTTT. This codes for CASSQEGGGGADTQYF.

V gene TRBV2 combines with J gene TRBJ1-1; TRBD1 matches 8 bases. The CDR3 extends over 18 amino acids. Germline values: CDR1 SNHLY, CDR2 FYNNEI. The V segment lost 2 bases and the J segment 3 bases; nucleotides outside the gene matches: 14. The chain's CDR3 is CASSEPDPATGDDTEAFF. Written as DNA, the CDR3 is TGTGCCAGCAGTGAACCCGACCCGGCGACAGGGGATGACACTGAAGCTTTCTTT.

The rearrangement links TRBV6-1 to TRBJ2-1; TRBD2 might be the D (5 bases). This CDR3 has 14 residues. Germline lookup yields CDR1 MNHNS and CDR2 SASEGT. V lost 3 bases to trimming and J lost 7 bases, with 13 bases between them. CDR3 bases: TGTGCCAGCAGTGAGTATCGGGGAACGAATGAGCAGTTCTTC. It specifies CASSEYRGTNEQFF.

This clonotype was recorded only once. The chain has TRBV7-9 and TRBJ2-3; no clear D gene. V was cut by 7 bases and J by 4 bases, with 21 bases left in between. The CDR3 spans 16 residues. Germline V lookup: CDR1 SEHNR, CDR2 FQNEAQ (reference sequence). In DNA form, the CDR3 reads TGTGCCAGCAATCCCCCCCAGGCCTTGAGGCCAGATACGCAGTATTTT. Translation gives CASNPPQALRPDTQYF.

Here the CDR3 DNA reads TGTGCCAGCAGCTTAGGGGGGCTAATGAACACTGAAGCTTTCTTT. It codes for CASSLGGLMNTEAFF. The J gene is TRBJ1-1, the V gene TRBV27; D is possibly TRBD1 (6 bases). This CDR3 region has 15 residues. V was pared by 6 bases and J by 0 bases, with 14 bases between. From germline, CDR1 is MNHEY and CDR2 SMNVEV (reference sequence).

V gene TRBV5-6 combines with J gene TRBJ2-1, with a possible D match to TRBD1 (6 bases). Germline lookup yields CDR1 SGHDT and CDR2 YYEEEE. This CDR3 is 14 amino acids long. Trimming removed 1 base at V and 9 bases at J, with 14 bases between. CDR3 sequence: CASSLTRWGREQFF. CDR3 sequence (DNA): TGTGCCAGCAGCTTGACTAGGTGGGGGCGTGAGCAGTTCTTC.

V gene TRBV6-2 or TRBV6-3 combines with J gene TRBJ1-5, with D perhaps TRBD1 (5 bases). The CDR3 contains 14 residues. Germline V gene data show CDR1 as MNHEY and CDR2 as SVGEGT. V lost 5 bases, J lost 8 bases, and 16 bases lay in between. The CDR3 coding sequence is TGTGCCAGCAGTCCAGGGCCTAACGGCAAGCCCCAGCATTTT. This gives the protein CASSPGPNGKPQHF.

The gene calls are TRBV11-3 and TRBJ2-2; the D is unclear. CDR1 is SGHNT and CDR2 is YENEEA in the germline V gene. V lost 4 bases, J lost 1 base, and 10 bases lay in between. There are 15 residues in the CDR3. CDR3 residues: CASSSGPMNTGELFF. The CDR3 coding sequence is TGTGCCAGCAGCTCCGGACCGATGAACACCGGGGAGCTGTTTTTT.

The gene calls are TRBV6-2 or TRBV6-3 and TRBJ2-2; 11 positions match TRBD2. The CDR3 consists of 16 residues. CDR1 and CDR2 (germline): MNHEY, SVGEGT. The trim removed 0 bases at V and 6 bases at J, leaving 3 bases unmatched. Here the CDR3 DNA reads TGTGCCAGCAGTTACTCCCCTAGCGGGGGGCCCGGGGAGCTGTTTTTT. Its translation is CASSYSPSGGPGELFF.

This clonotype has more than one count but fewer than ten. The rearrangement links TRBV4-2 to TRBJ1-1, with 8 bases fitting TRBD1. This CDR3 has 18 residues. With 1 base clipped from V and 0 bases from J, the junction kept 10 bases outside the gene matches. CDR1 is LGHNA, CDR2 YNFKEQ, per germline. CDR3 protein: CASSQAAQGAFMNTEAFF. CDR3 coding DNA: TGTGCCAGCAGCCAAGCGGCGCAGGGGGCTTTTATGAACACTGAAGCTTTCTTT.

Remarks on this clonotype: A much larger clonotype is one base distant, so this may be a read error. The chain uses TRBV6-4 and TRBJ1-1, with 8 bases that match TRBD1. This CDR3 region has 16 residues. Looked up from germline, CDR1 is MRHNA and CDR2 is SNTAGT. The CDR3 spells CASSDGPQGASTEALF. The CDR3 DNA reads TGTGCCAGCAGTGACGGGCCCCAGGGGGCGTCCACTGAAGCTTTGTTT.

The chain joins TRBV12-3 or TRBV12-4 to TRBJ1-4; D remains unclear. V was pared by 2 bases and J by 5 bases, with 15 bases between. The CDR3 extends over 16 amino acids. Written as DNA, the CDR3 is TGTGCCAGCAGTTTAAATGTCCGACTACCGAATGAAAAACTGTTTTTT. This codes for CASSLNVRLPNEKLFF.

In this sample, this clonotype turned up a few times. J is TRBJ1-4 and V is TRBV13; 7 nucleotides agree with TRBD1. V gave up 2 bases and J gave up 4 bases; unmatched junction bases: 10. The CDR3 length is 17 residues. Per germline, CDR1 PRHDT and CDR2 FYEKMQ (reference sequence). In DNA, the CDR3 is TGTGCCAGCAGCTTAACCGCGGACAGGCCTCTTAATGAAAAACTGTTTTTT. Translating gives CASSLTADRPLNEKLFF.

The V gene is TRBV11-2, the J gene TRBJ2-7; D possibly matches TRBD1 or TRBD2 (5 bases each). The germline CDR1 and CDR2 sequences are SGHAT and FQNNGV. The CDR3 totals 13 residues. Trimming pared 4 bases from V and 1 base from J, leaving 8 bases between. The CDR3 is CASSWDGSYEQYF. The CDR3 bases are TGTGCCAGCAGCTGGGACGGATCCTACGAGCAGTACTTC.